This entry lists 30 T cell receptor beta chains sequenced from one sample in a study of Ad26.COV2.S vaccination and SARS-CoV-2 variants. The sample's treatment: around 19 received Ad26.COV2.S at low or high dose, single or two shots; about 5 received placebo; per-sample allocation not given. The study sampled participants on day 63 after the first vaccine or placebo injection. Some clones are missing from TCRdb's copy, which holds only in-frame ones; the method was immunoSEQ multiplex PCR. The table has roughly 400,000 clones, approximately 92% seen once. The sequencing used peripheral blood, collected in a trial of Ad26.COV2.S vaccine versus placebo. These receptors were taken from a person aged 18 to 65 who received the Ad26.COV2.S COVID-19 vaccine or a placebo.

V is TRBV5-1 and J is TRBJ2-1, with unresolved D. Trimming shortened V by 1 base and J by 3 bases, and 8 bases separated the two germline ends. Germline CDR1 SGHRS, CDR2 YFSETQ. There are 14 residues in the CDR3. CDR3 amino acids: CASSLLEGYNEQFF. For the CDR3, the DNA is TGCGCCAGCAGCTTGTTAGAAGGCTACAATGAGCAGTTCTTC.

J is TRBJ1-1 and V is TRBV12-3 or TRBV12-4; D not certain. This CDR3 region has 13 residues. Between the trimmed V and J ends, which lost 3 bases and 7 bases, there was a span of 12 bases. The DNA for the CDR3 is TGTGCCAGCAGTTTTACTTCAAACCTTGAAGCTTTCTTT. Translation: CASSFTSNLEAFF.

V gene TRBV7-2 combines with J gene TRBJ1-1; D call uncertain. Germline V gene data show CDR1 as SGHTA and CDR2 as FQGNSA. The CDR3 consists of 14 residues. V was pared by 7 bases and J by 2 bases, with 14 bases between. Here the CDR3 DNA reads TGTGCCAGCACTACCGGAAGGTACAACACTGAAGCTTTCTTT. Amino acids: CASTTGRYNTEAFF. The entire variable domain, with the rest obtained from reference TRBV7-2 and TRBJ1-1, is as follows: GAGVSQSPSNKVTEKGKDVELRCDPISGHTALYWYRQSLGQGLEFLIYFQGNSAPDKSGLPSDRFSAERTGGSVSTLTIQRTQQEDSAVYLCASTTGRYNTEAFFGQGTRLTVV.

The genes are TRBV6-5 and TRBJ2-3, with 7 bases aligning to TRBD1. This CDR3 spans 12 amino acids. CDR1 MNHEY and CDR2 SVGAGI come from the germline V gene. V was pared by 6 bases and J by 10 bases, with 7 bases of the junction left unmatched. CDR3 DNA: TGTGCCAGCAGCCAGACAGGGAAGGCGCAGTATTTT. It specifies CASSQTGKAQYF.

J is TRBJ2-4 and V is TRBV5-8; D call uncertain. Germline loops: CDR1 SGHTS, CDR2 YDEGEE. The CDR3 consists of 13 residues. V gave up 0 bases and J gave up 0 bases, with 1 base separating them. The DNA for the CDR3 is TGTGCCAGCAGCTTGGTAGCCAAAAACATTCAGTACTTC. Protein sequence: CASSLVAKNIQYF. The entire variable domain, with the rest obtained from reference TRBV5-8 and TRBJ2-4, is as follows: EAGVTQSPTHLIKTRGQQATLRCSPISGHTSVYWYQQALGLGLQFLLWYDEGEERNRGNFPPRFSGRQFPNYSSELNVNALELEDSALYLCASSLVAKNIQYFGAGTRLSVL.

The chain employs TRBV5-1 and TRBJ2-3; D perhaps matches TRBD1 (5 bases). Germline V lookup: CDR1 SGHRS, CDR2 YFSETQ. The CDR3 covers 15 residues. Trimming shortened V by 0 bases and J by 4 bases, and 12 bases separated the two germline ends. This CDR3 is CASSLAGAIADTQYF. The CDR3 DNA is TGCGCCAGCAGCTTGGCTGGGGCGATCGCAGATACGCAGTATTTT.

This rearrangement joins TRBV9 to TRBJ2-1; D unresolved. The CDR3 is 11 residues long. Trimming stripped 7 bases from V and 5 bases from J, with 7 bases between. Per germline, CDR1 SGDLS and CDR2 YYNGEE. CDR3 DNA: TGTGCCAGCGAGAGAGACAATGAGCAGTTCTTC. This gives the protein CASERDNEQFF.

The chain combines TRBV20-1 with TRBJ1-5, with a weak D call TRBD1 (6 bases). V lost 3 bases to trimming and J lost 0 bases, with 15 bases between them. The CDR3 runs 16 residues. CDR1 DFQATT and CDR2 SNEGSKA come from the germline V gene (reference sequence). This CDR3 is CSASRLTGYSNQPQHF. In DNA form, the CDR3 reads TGCAGTGCTAGTAGGTTGACAGGATATAGCAATCAGCCCCAGCATTTT.

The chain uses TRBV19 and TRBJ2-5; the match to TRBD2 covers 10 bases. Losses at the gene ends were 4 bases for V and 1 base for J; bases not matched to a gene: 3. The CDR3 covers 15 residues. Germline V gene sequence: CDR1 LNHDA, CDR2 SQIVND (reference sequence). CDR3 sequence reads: CASSRIAGGQETQYF. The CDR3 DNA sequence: TGTGCCAGTAGTAGAATAGCGGGGGGCCAAGAGACCCAGTACTTC.

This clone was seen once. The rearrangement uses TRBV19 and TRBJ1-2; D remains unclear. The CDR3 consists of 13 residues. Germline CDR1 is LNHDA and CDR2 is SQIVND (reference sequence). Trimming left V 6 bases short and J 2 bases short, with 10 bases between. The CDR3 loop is CASSLDWNYGYTF. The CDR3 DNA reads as TGTGCCAGTAGCTTGGATTGGAACTATGGCTACACCTTC.

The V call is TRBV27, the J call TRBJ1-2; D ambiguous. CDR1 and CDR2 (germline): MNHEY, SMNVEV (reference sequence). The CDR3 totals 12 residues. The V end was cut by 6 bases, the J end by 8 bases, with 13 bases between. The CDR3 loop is CASRAPTRGYTF. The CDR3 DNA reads TGTGCCAGCAGGGCCCCGACTCGGGGCTACACCTTC.

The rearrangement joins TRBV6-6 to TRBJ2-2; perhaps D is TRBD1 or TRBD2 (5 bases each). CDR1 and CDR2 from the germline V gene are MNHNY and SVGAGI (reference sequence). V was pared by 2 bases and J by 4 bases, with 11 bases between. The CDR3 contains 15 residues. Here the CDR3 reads CASSYMQGVTGELFF. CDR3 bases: TGTGCCAGCAGTTACATGCAGGGAGTCACCGGGGAGCTGTTTTTT.

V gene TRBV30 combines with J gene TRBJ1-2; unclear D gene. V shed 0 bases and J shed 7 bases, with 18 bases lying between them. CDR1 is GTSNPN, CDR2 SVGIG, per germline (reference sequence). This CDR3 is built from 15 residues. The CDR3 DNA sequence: TGTGCCTGGAGTGTACCCGAGGGCCGATACCTTGGCTACACCTTC. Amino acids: CAWSVPEGRYLGYTF.

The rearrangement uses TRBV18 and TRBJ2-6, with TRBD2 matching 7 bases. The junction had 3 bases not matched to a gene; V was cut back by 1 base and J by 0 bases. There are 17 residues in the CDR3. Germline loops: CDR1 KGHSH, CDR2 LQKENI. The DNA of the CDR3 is TGTGCCAGCTCACCACTGGGGAGGGCCTCTGGGGCCAACGTCCTGACTTTC. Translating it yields CASSPLGRASGANVLTF.

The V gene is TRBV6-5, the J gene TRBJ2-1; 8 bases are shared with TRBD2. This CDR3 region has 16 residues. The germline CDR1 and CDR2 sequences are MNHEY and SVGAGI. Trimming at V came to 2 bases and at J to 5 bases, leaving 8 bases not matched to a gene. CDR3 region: CASSYGSGTRDNEQFF. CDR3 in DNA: TGTGCCAGCAGTTACGGATCCGGGACTAGGGACAATGAGCAGTTCTTC.

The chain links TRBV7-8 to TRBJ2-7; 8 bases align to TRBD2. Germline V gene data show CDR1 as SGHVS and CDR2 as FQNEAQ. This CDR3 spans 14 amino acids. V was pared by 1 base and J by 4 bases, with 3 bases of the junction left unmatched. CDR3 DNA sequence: TGTGCCAGCAGCTTAGTAGCGGGGCCATACGAGCAGTACTTC. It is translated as CASSLVAGPYEQYF.

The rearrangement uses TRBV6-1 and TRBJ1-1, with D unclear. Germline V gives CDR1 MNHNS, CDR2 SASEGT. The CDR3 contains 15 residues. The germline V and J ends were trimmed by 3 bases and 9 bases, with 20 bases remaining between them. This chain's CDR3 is CASSEESRAISQAFF. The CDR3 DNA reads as TGTGCCAGCAGTGAGGAAAGCCGGGCTATATCCCAAGCTTTCTTT.

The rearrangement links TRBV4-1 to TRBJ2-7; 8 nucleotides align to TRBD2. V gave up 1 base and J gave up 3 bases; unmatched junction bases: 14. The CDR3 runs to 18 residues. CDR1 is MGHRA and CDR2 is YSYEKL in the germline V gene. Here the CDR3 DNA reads TGCGCCAGCAGCCAAGTGGTTAGCGGGGTCAGTAAGGTCTACGAGCAGTACTTC. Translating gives CASSQVVSGVSKVYEQYF.

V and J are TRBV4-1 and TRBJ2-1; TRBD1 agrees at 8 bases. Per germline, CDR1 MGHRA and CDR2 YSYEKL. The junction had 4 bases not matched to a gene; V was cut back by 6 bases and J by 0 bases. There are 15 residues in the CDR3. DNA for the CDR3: TGCGCCAGCAGGATCACAGGGGGCTCCTACAATGAGCAGTTCTTC. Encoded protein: CASRITGGSYNEQFF.

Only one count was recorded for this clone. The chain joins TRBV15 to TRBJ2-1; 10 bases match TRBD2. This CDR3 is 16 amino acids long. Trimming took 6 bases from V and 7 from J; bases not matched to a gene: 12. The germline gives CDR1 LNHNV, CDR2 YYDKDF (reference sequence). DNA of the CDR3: TGTGCCACCAGAGAGAGACCTAGCGGGGGAGTGAATGAGCAGTTCTTC. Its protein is CATRERPSGGVNEQFF.

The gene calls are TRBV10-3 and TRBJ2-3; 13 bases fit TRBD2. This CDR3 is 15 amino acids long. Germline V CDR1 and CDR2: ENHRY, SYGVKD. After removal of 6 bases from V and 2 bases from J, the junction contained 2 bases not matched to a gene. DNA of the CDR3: TGTGCCATCAGGACTAGCGGGGGGTTCACAGATACGCAGTATTTT. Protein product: CAIRTSGGFTDTQYF.

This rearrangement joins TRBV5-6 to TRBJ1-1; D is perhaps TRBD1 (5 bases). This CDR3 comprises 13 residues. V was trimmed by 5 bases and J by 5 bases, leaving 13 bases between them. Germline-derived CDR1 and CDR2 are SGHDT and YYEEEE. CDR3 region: CASRSSGLTEAFF. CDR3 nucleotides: TGTGCCAGCAGATCTTCAGGGTTGACTGAAGCTTTCTTT.

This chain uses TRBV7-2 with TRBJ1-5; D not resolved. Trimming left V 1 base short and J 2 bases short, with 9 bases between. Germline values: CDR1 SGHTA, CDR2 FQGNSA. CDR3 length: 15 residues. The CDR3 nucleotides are TGTGCCAGCAGCTTAGGGGTAACTGGCAATCAGCCCCAGCATTTT. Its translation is CASSLGVTGNQPQHF.

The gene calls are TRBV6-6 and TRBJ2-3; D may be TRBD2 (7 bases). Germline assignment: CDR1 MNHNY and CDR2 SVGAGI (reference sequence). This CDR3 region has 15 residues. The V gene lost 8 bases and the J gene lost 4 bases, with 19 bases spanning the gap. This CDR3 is CASGVSPGGPDTQYF. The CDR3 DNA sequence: TGTGCCAGCGGGGTCTCACCGGGGGGCCCAGATACGCAGTATTTT.

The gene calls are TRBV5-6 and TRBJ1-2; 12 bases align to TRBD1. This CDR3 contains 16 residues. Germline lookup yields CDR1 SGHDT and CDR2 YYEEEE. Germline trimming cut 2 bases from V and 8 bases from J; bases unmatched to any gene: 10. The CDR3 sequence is CASSFRQGQGALGYTF. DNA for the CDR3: TGTGCCAGCAGCTTTAGGCAGGGACAGGGGGCGTTGGGCTACACCTTC.

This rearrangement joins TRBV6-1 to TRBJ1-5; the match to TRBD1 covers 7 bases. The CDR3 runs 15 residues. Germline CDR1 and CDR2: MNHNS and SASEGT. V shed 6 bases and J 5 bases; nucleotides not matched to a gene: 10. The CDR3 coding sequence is TGTGCCAGCAGGCCTCAGGGGGTTGGGCATCAGCCCCAGCATTTT. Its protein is CASRPQGVGHQPQHF.

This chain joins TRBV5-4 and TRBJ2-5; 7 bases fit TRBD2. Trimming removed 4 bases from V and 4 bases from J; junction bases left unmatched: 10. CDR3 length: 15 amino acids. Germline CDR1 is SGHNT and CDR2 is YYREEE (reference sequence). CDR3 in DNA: TGTGCCAGCAGCCAGAATGGACTAGATCGAGAGACCCAGTACTTC. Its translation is CASSQNGLDRETQYF.

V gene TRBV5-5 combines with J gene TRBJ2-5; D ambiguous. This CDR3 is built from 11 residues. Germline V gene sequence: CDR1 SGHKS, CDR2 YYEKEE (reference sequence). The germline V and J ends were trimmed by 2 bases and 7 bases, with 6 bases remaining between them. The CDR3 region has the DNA TGTGCCAGCAGCTTCGGGTTGACCCAGTACTTC. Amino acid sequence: CASSFGLTQYF.

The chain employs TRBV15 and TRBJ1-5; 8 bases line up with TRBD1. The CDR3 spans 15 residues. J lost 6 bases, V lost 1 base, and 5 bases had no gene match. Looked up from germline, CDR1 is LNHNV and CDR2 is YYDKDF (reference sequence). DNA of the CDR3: TGTGCCACCAGCAGAGTGACAGGGGACTCTCAGCCCCAGCATTTT. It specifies CATSRVTGDSQPQHF.

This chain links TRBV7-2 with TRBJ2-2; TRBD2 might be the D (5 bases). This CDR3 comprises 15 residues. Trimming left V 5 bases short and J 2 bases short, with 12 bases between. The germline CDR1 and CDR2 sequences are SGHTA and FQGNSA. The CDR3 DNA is TGTGCCAGCAGCCCAGAGGGCCTAAACACCGGGGAGCTGTTTTTT. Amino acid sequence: CASSPEGLNTGELFF.